This paragraph reports one T cell receptor beta chain. Its antigen is as yet unknown. The sample comes from a study of cytomegalovirus exposure and HLA in healthy donors. The PCR had 60 Vbeta and 13 Jbeta primers. The repertoire was sequenced with immunoSEQ multiplex PCR; TCRdb's copy has only in-frame clones and lacks some. The sample has 100,000 to 150,000 clones; about 10% are singletons. General study results and limits: From TCR beta sequences, most subjects' HLA-A and HLA-B alleles were reportedly predicted accurately. Some highly shared sequence variants likely arose as a pipeline artifact. About 87% or about 30% of the time was how often most TCR beta V segments were productive, according to an earlier analysis.

Material for sequencing was PBMCs. This clonotype was sampled from a woman between 40 and 50 years old in good health and CMV-seropositive.

As DNA, the CDR3 is TGTGCCAGCAGCCGTGGACAGTCCTCCTACGAGCAGTACTTC. It translates to CASSRGQSSYEQYF. The V gene is TRBV11-3, the J gene TRBJ2-7; D possibly corresponds to TRBD1 (6 bases). The CDR3 length is 14 residues. Trimming cost V 5 bases and J 0 bases, with 11 bases left between them. Germline V lookup: CDR1 SGHNT, CDR2 YENEEA.